These T cell receptor beta chains were read from a single sample in a study of PD-1 blockade in mismatch repair-deficient tumors. Method: immunoSEQ multiplex PCR; TCRdb's copy keeps in-frame clones and lacks some. The sample yields over 100,000 clones, 70% to 80% seen once. The sequencing used peripheral blood, collected 60 weeks after starting pembrolizumab. These receptors originate from an adult with mismatch repair-deficient cancer. Both conserved end residues are part of each CDR3. D genes are given only for firm matches. Expanded clones are given a class, and other clones once, few, many or no size at all.

>-|TRBV2|TRBD1|TRBJ1-4
TGTGCCAGCAGTGAAGTGGGGACAGGGGTTGAAAAACTGTTTTTT
CASSEVGTGVEKLFF
>medium-sized|TRBV7-9|-|TRBJ1-1
TGTGCCAGCAGTCCACCAAGCCCAGACAACACTGAAGCTTTCTTT
CASSPPSPDNTEAFF
>-|TRBV7-2|-|TRBJ1-2
TGTGCCAGCAGCTTAAGAGGACAGAATAACTATGGCTACACCTTC
CASSLRGQNNYGYTF
>-|TRBV6-1|-|TRBJ1-2
TGTGCCAGCAGTGAAGGGGACACCATAAACTATGGCTACACCTTC
CASSEGDTINYGYTF
>once|TRBV18|-|TRBJ1-1
TGTGCCAGCTCACCGGGGTTCACTGAAGCTTTCTTT
CASSPGFTEAFF
>-|TRBV10-3|TRBD2|TRBJ2-3
TGTGCCATCAGTGGGCTAGCGGGTACAAGCACAGATACGCAGTATTTT
CAISGLAGTSTDTQYF
>-|TRBV7-9|-|TRBJ2-7
TGTGCCAGCAGCGGAACGGGACACTCCTACGAGCAGTACTTC
CASSGTGHSYEQYF
>-|TRBV27|-|TRBJ2-3
TGTGCCAGCAGTCGACCGAGCACAGATACGCAGTATTTT
CASSRPSTDTQYF
>-|TRBV30|TRBD2|TRBJ2-3
TGTGCCTGGAGTTCAGATCGGACTAGCGGGATTTTTGCCCAATTTACAGATACGCAGTATTTT
CAWSSDRTSGIFAQFTDTQYF
>-|TRBV5-4|TRBD2|TRBJ2-5
TGTGCCAGCAGTCATAGCGGGAGAGGGGAGACCCAGTACTTC
CASSHSGRGETQYF
>-|TRBV11-2|TRBD2|TRBJ2-5
TGTGCCAGCAGCCAGGCCGGGACTAGGTTTTTGGAGACCCAGTACTTC
CASSQAGTRFLETQYF
>-|TRBV10-3|-|TRBJ1-1
TGTGCCATCAGGACGAACGTGGGCGGGAACACTGAAGCTTTCTTT
CAIRTNVGGNTEAFF
>-|TRBV9|-|TRBJ1-1
TGTGCCAGCAGCGCACCGGGGACGGTGAACACTGAAGCTTTCTTT
CASSAPGTVNTEAFF
>-|TRBV7-2|-|TRBJ2-7
TGTGCCAGCAGCGCAGCCAGGGGAACCTACGAGCAGTACTTC
CASSAARGTYEQYF
>-|TRBV7-6|TRBD1|TRBJ1-1
TGTGCCAGCAGCCCCAGGACAGGTGAGGCGAGCACTGAAGCTTTCTTT
CASSPRTGEASTEAFF
>-|TRBV29-1|-|TRBJ2-7
TGCAGCGCTGTCGGCAGGCTCTTCTACGAGCAGTACTTC
CSAVGRLFYEQYF
>-|TRBV7-6|TRBD2|TRBJ2-2
TGTGCCAGCAGCCCCACGGGACTAGTACCCGGGGAGCTGTTTTTT
CASSPTGLVPGELFF
>-|TRBV6-5|TRBD2|TRBJ2-2
TGTGCCAGCAGTCGGACTAGCGCTTCCGGGGAGCTGTTTTTT
CASSRTSASGELFF
>-|TRBV19|-|TRBJ1-1
TGTGCCAGTAGTATTGGCGGGGGGGAAGCTTTCTTT
CASSIGGGEAFF
>-|TRBV9|-|TRBJ2-6
TGTGCCAGCAGCCCCCGGGTGGGATCGGGGGCGGGTGGGGCCAACGTCCTGACTTTC
CASSPRVGSGAGGANVLTF
>-|TRBV5-1|-|TRBJ1-2
TGCGCCAGCAGCTTGGGGCAGGCCTCTAACTATGGCTACACCTTC
CASSLGQASNYGYTF
>-|TRBV11-3|-|TRBJ2-4
TGTGCCAGCAGCTTAACGGGGTCGAACATTCAGTACTTC
CASSLTGSNIQYF
>-|TRBV14|-|TRBJ2-2
TGTGCCAGCAGCACCCGACAGGACTACACCGGGGAGCTGTTTTTT
CASSTRQDYTGELFF
>-|TRBV29-1|TRBD2|TRBJ2-3
TGCAGCGTTGTGGGGACTAGAAGCGCAGATACGCAGTATTTT
CSVVGTRSADTQYF
>-|TRBV7-3|TRBD2|TRBJ2-1
TGTGCCAGCAGCTTAGGCAGCGGGGGCTCCTACAATGAGCAGTTCTTC
CASSLGSGGSYNEQFF
>once|TRBV11-2|TRBD2|TRBJ2-5
TGTGCCAGCAGCATCGGGACTAGCGGGAGGGGAAATCAAGAGACCCAGTACTTC
CASSIGTSGRGNQETQYF
>once|TRBV30|TRBD2|TRBJ2-1
TGTGCCTGCTCAATAGCGGGAGCTTACAATGGCCCGTTCTTC
CACSIAGAYNGPFF
>-|TRBV6-5|-|TRBJ1-3
TGTGCCAGCAGTCAACATCAGGATCAAGGAAACACCATATATTTT
CASSQHQDQGNTIYF
>once|TRBV7-2|-|TRBJ1-3
TGTGCCAGCAGCTTAGCGAGCAGGATCGCTGGAAACACCATATATTTT
CASSLASRIAGNTIYF
>-|TRBV5-5|-|TRBJ2-7
TGTGCCAGCAGCTTGTGGGGGTCATCAGGCGAGCAGTACTTC
CASSLWGSSGEQYF
>-|TRBV5-6|-|TRBJ2-7
TGTGCCAGCAGCTTGAACAGCCACTACGAGCAGTACTTC
CASSLNSHYEQYF
>-|TRBV5-4|TRBD2|TRBJ2-3
TGTGCCAGCAGCTTTAAGGCTAGCGGGCAGAACACAGATACGCAGTATTTT
CASSFKASGQNTDTQYF
>-|TRBV5-4|TRBD1|TRBJ1-2
TGTGCCAGCAGCCTAGACAGGGAGTATGGCTACACCTTC
CASSLDREYGYTF
>-|TRBV5-1|TRBD1|TRBJ1-1
TGCGCCAGCAGCTTCAGGGGGGCGACCACTGAAGCTTTCTTT
CASSFRGATTEAFF
>-|TRBV2|-|TRBJ1-1
TGTGCCAGCGGGTGGGGTCCTGAAGCTTTCTTT
CASGWGPEAFF
>-|TRBV4-3|TRBD2|TRBJ2-7
TGCGCCAGCAGCCAAGATCTAAGTCTAGCGGGGGCCTACGAGCAGTACTTC
CASSQDLSLAGAYEQYF
>-|TRBV29-1|-|TRBJ1-3
TGCAGCGCTAAGACGGCTGACTCTGGAAACACCATATATTTT
CSAKTADSGNTIYF
>-|TRBV10-3|TRBD1|TRBJ2-7
TGTGCCACGAGGACAGGGGGGTCCTACGAGCAGTACTTC
CATRTGGSYEQYF
>many|TRBV2|TRBD1|TRBJ1-5
TGTGCCAGCAGTGAAGAGGGGGCGCGAAGCAATCAGCCCCAGCATTTT
CASSEEGARSNQPQHF
>-|TRBV27|-|TRBJ1-1
TGTGCCAGCAGTTTTAGGGGACACGGGCTCACTATGAACACTGAAGCTTTCTTT
CASSFRGHGLTMNTEAFF
>-|TRBV7-8|TRBD1|TRBJ2-7
TGTGCCAGCAGCTTAGGCCCCGGGACAGGGTACGAGCAGTACTTC
CASSLGPGTGYEQYF
>-|TRBV5-1|-|TRBJ2-1
TGCGCCAGCAGCTCCTTCTCGAATGAGCAGTTCTTC
CASSSFSNEQFF
>-|TRBV12-5|-|TRBJ1-5
TGTGCTAGTGGTTTGACCCAGACAGTCGGATTGGATCAGCCCCAGCATTTT
CASGLTQTVGLDQPQHF
>-|TRBV23-1|TRBD1|TRBJ1-1
TGCGCCAGCAGTCACGGGACAGGGGGGAACACTGAAGCTTTCTTT
CASSHGTGGNTEAFF
>-|TRBV11-1|TRBD2|TRBJ2-1
TGTGCCAGCAGCACGACTAGCGGGAGTATAAATGAGCAGTTCTTC
CASSTTSGSINEQFF
>-|TRBV5-1|-|TRBJ2-3
TGCGCCAGCAGCTTGGGGCGCCTCCCAAGCACAGATACGCAGTATTTT
CASSLGRLPSTDTQYF
>once|TRBV5-6|TRBD1|TRBJ1-1
TGTGCCAGCAGCTCGCCCTTGGACAGGGGGAAACTTGAAGCTTTCTTT
CASSSPLDRGKLEAFF
>-|TRBV10-1|-|TRBJ2-2
TGCGCCAGCAGTGTAGCGGCCACCGGGGAGCTGTTTTTT
CASSVAATGELFF
>-|TRBV5-1|-|TRBJ1-5
TGCGCCAGCAGCTTGACTGGTAATCAGCCCCAGCATTTT
CASSLTGNQPQHF
>-|TRBV7-9|-|TRBJ2-7
TGTGCCAGCAGCCGCCCCCTACGAGAGCAGTACTTC
CASSRPLREQYF
>-|TRBV5-1|-|TRBJ2-2
TGCGCCAGCCTTAAAGCGGTGAACACCGGGGAGCTGTTTTTT
CASLKAVNTGELFF
>-|TRBV19|-|TRBJ2-3
TGTGCCAGTAGTACCCGCTCCAGGACAGATACGCAGTATTTT
CASSTRSRTDTQYF
>few|TRBV5-8|TRBD2|TRBJ2-1
TGTGCCAGCAATGTCTGGCGGGAGGGCGACGAGCAGTTCTTC
CASNVWREGDEQFF
>few|TRBV27|-|TRBJ1-2
TGTGCCAGCAGTGGCGGGGAGGACTATGGCTACACCTTC
CASSGGEDYGYTF
>-|TRBV11-2|TRBD2|TRBJ2-1
TGTGCCAGCAGCTTACGACTAGCGGGGCACAATGAGCAGTTCTTC
CASSLRLAGHNEQFF
>-|TRBV5-4|TRBD2|TRBJ2-1
TGTGCCAGCAGCTCACCCGGGACTAAGGCTCCCAATGAGCAGTTCTTC
CASSSPGTKAPNEQFF
>-|TRBV7-9|TRBD1|TRBJ1-2
TGTGCCAGCAGCTTATCGGGACAGGGGATCTATGGCTACACCTTC
CASSLSGQGIYGYTF
>-|TRBV10-3|TRBD1|TRBJ1-1
TGTGCCATCAGTGAAAAACAGGGGGCGCATACTGAAGCTTTCTTT
CAISEKQGAHTEAFF
>few|TRBV7-2|-|TRBJ1-1
TGTGCCAGCAGCCCGGACGCAACCGAAGCTTTCTTT
CASSPDATEAFF